This T cell receptor (beta chain) stems from a study of T cell responses to AZD1222 COVID-19 vaccine. The method was immunoSEQ multiplex PCR; TCRdb's version includes in-frame clones alone and lacks a portion of them. In the table there are tens of thousands of clones, around 91% of which are singletons. Of note for this clone: Its matching antigen is unknown.

The ends lost 3 bases at V and 2 bases at J; junction bases unmatched: 6. The CDR3 covers 14 residues. CDR1 and CDR2 from the germline V gene are DFQATT and SNEGSKA (reference sequence). Study-level results: Repertoire sampling occurred only after the peak T cell response.

Sequenced material: peripheral blood, taken on day 0 of MenACWY control vaccination. The receptor was isolated from an adult in good health. The chain carries TRBV20-1 and TRBJ2-7, with 8 nucleotides matching TRBD1. The CDR3 loop is CSASSDRGPYEQYF. CDR3 in DNA: TGCAGTGCTAGTAGTGACAGGGGTCCCTACGAGCAGTACTTC.